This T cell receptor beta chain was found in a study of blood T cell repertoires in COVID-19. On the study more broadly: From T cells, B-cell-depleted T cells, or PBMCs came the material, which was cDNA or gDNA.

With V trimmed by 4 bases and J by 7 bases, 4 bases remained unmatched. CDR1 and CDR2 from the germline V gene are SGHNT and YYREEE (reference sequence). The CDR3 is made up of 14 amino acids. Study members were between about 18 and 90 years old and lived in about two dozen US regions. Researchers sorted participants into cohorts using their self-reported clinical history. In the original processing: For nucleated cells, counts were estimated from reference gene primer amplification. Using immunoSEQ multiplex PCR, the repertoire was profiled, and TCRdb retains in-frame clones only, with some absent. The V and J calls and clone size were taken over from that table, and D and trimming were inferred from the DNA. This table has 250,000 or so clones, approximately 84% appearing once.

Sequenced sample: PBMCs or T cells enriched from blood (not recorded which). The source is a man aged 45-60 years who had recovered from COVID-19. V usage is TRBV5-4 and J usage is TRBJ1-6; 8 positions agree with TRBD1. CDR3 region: CASSPRGRNSPLHF. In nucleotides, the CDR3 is TGTGCCAGCAGCCCCAGGGGGCGGAATTCACCCCTCCACTTT.